Listed here are 11 T cell receptor beta chains from one sample, sequenced in a study of T cell clonality in common variable immunodeficiency. Profiling relied on immunoSEQ multiplex PCR, and the TCRdb table lists in-frame clones only, not all of them. Found here are 75,000 to 85,000 clones, no singletons; the ten largest cover about 0.8%. Sequenced: peripheral blood mononuclear cells. The receptors come from a person between 18 and 75 years old in good health.

There are many counts of this clone. One junction end disagrees with the germline gene, perhaps due to a read error. The CDR3 end is not reached by the read, which stops 3 residues before it; the germline J gene fills it in. The gene calls are TRBV4-2 and TRBJ1-1; a weak D match, TRBD1 (5 bases). CDR1 LGHNA and CDR2 YNFKEQ come from the germline V gene. The CDR3 sequence is 15 residues long. The CDR3 region is CASSQDWTPRAEAFF. The CDR3 DNA, read in part, is TGCGCCAGCAGCCAAGATTGGACACCCCGTGCTGAA.

This clone was seen repeatedly, ten times or more. The covered CDR3 bases are TGCAGTGCTAGAGGGAGTATCGGGGTAGCCAAAAACATT. Amino acids: CSARGSIGVAKNI. The whole CDR3 region reads CSARGSIGVAKNIQYF. This chain joins TRBV20-1 and TRBJ2-4, with D perhaps TRBD2 (5 bases). The missing CDR3 end, 3 residues past where the read stops, is filled in from the germline J gene. Trimming pared 1 base from V and 0 bases from J, leaving 13 bases between. Germline CDR1 DFQATT, CDR2 SNEGSKA (reference sequence). The CDR3 contains 16 residues.

In this sample, this clone turned up many times. The read terminates 3 residues before the CDR3 end, so the remaining end is supplied by the germline J gene. The rearrangement links TRBV12-3 or TRBV12-4 to TRBJ2-2; TRBD1 might be the D (6 bases). This CDR3 region has 15 residues. Trimming pared 5 bases from V and 1 base from J, leaving 11 bases between. The CDR3 DNA, read in part, is TGTGCCAGCAGTAAAACGACAGGGAACACCGGGGAG. It is translated as CASSKTTGNTGE. Given in full, the CDR3 is CASSKTTGNTGELFF.

This clone was recorded many times. With the read ending 3 residues before the CDR3 end, the germline J gene is used to fill in that end. This chain links TRBV23-1 with TRBJ2-1; D is unclear. TRBV23-1 is sorted into the ORF group, with uncertain function. Trimming cost V 0 bases and J 4 bases, with 7 bases left between them. The CDR3 contains 14 residues. The CDR3 DNA, read in part, is TGCGCCAGCAGTCAATCGCTCGGTTACAATGAG. As protein: CASSQSLGYNE. The whole CDR3 reads CASSQSLGYNEQFF.

The table lists this clone with many counts. The sequenced fragment ends 3 residues before the CDR3 boundary, so the rest is inferred from the germline J gene. V and J are TRBV20-1 and TRBJ2-3; D uncertain. From germline, CDR1 is DFQATT and CDR2 SNEGSKA (reference sequence). V was clipped by 0 bases and J by 7 bases, with 5 bases between them. The CDR3 spans 11 residues. The CDR3 region is CSARDGYTQYF. Incomplete CDR3 DNA: TGCAGTGCTAGAGACGGGTATACG.

This clone was found a few times. It may be a read error: a sequence one base away is much more abundant. The CDR3 goes on 3 residues after the read ends, and that part is filled in from the germline J gene. The identical CDR3 is also encoded by other nucleotide sequences in the sample. The V gene is TRBV5-3, the J gene TRBJ1-5; D ambiguous. TRBV5-3 belongs to the ORF category, with a function that is uncertain. The CDR3 totals 17 residues. Trimming removed 1 base at V and 0 bases at J, with 14 bases between. CDR3 region: CARSLLARARSNQPQHF. Partial CDR3 DNA: TGTGCCAGAAGCTTGTTAGCGCGGGCCCGTAGCAATCAGCCC.

This clone occurred many times. The read halts 3 residues ahead of the CDR3 end, with the missing end drawn from the germline J gene. The chain joins TRBV7-2 to TRBJ2-2; the D gene is possibly TRBD1 (5 bases). CDR1 is SGHTA and CDR2 is FQGNSA in the germline V gene. V dropped 1 base and J dropped 1 base, with 7 bases sitting between them. The CDR3 consists of 15 residues. The DNA read from the CDR3 is TGTGCCAGCAGCTTAGTAGACAGGAACACCGGGGAG. As protein: CASSLVDRNTGE. The whole CDR3 is CASSLVDRNTGELFF. Variable domain in full (rest from reference TRBV7-2 and TRBJ2-2): GAGVSQSPSNKVTEKGKDVELRCDPISGHTALYWYRQSLGQGLEFLIYFQGNSAPDKSGLPSDRFSAERTGGSVSTLTIQRTQQEDSAVYLCASSLVDRNTGELFFGEGSRLTVL.

This clone has at least ten counts. The sequence runs out 3 residues before the end of the CDR3; the remainder is reconstructed from the germline J gene. The rearrangement uses TRBV19 and TRBJ1-4; D gene ambiguous. The CDR3 is 13 amino acids. Germline V gene lookup returns CDR1 LNHDA and CDR2 SQIVND (reference sequence). The germline V and J ends were trimmed by 5 bases and 0 bases, with 4 bases remaining between them. The CDR3 sequence is CASSLATNEKLFF. Partial CDR3 DNA: TGTGCCAGTAGTCTCGCAACTAATGAAAAA. Using reference TRBV19 and TRBJ1-4 for the parts outside the CDR3, the full variable domain is DGGITQSPKYLFRKEGQNVTLSCEQNLNHDAMYWYRQDPGQGLRLIYYSQIVNDFQKGDIAEGYSVSREKKESFPLTVTSAQKNPTAFYLCASSLATNEKLFFGSGTQLSVL.

This clone was seen at least ten times. The CDR3 end is not reached by the read, which stops 3 residues before it; the germline J gene fills it in. The chain has TRBV6-2 or TRBV6-3 and TRBJ1-1; 7 bases are a match to TRBD1. V dropped 2 bases and J dropped 2; count of bases not matched to a gene: 8. The CDR3 consists of 16 residues. CDR1 is MNHEY and CDR2 is SVGEGT in the germline V gene. The sequenced part of the CDR3 DNA is TGTGCCAGCAGTTACGAGACGGGACAGCTTAACACTGAA. Amino acids: CASSYETGQLNTE. The whole CDR3 is CASSYETGQLNTEAFF.

This clone was detected many times. The DNA ends 3 residues before the CDR3 does, and the rest of the CDR3 is filled in from the germline J gene. The chain combines TRBV6-2 or TRBV6-3 with TRBJ2-7, with 7 positions matching TRBD2. Germline-derived CDR1 and CDR2 are MNHEY and SVGEGT. There are 12 residues in the CDR3. The CDR3 region is CTSSGSSYEQYF. The DNA read from the CDR3 is TGTACCTCTAGCGGAAGCTCCTACGAG.

Many counts were recorded for this clone. The read stops 3 residues short of the end of the CDR3; the missing end is completed from the germline J gene. This chain links TRBV20-1 with TRBJ1-3; perhaps TRBD1 as D (6 bases). Germline V gene lookup returns CDR1 DFQATT and CDR2 SNEGSKA (reference sequence). The CDR3 spans 16 residues. V lost 5 bases and J lost 0, with 17 bases in between. Partial CDR3 DNA: TGCAGTGCTCCCAAACGGCAGGGGCCCTCTGGAAACACC. Protein product: CSAPKRQGPSGNT. The CDR3 in its entirety is CSAPKRQGPSGNTIYF.